Below, 8 T cell receptor beta chains from the same sample are listed, as sequenced in a study of T-cell memory formation after mild COVID-19. TCRdb processed the 5' RACE reads anew with MiXCR; each CDR3 protein has one entry. This table holds 500,000 to 600,000 distinct CDR3 sequences, approximately 18% found once. Specimen: PBMCs or a T cell subset sorted from them (not recorded which). The receptors here all came from an adult woman who had mild COVID-19 (a few samples of this study predate the infection). Cell type and time point are not known.

The chain combines TRBV7-9 with TRBJ2-5; D call uncertain. The V end lost 0 bases, the J end lost 0 bases, and 8 bases lay between the germline ends. The CDR3 is 15 residues long. Per germline, CDR1 SEHNR and CDR2 FQNEAQ (reference sequence). CDR3 protein: CASSLAAANQETQYF. The CDR3, as DNA: TGTGCCAGCAGCTTAGCTGCCGCTAACCAAGAGACCCAGTACTTC. Variable domain in full (rest from reference TRBV7-9 and TRBJ2-5): DTGVSQNPRHKITKRGQNVTFRCDPISEHNRLYWYRQTLGQGPEFLTYFQNEAQLEKSRLLSDRFSAERPKGSFSTLEIQRTEQGDSAMYLCASSLAAANQETQYFGPGTRLLVL.

The chain recombines TRBV6-5 with TRBJ1-2; TRBD1 might be the D (6 bases). Looked up from germline, CDR1 is MNHEY and CDR2 is SVGAGI. The CDR3 runs to 14 residues. V lost 6 bases to trimming and J lost 4 bases, with 15 bases between them. The CDR3 nucleotides are TGTGCCAGCAGAGGGCAGGGGTTCGGCTATGGCTACACCTTC. Translated: CASRGQGFGYGYTF.

This chain links TRBV18 with TRBJ2-5, with a weak D call TRBD2 (6 bases). This CDR3 has 15 residues. Trimming left V 0 bases short and J 1 base short, with 9 bases between. Looked up from germline, CDR1 is KGHSH and CDR2 is LQKENI. The chain's CDR3 is CASSPPSGGQETQYF. In DNA, the CDR3 is TGTGCCAGCTCACCACCATCCGGGGGCCAAGAGACCCAGTACTTC. Full variable domain (outside the CDR3, taken from reference TRBV18 and TRBJ2-5): NAGVMQNPRHLVRRRGQEARLRCSPMKGHSHVYWYRQLPEEGLKFMVYLQKENIIDESGMPKERFSAEFPKEGPSILRIQQVVRGDSAAYFCASSPPSGGQETQYFGPGTRLLVL.

In this sample, this clonotype turned up a few times. V is TRBV5-1 and J is TRBJ2-2, with D hard to call. CDR3 length: 14 residues. Germline loops: CDR1 SGHRS, CDR2 YFSETQ. Trimming cost V 9 bases and J 5 bases, with 17 bases left between them. CDR3 region: CATSPAKQTGELFF. CDR3 sequence (DNA): TGCGCCACTTCACCTGCTAAACAGACCGGGGAGCTGTTTTTT.

This clonotype was seen a handful of times. The CDR3 loop is CASSLPLGGYTF. The CDR3 DNA sequence: TGTGCCAGCAGCCTCCCCTTGGGGGGCTACACCTTC. This rearrangement joins TRBV5-6 to TRBJ1-2; D not resolved. The CDR3 loop spans 12 amino acids. With 4 bases removed from V and 8 bases from J, the gap between germline ends came to 12 bases. From germline, CDR1 is SGHDT and CDR2 YYEEEE.

The chain links TRBV4-1 to TRBJ2-7; 11 bases map to TRBD1. Per the germline V gene, CDR1 is MGHRA and CDR2 is YSYEKL. V shed 0 bases, J shed 3 bases, and the junction held 7 bases outside the gene matches. The CDR3 is 17 amino acids. The CDR3 region is CASSQDSPGQGGYEQYF. The CDR3, as DNA: TGCGCCAGCAGCCAAGATAGCCCGGGACAGGGGGGCTACGAGCAGTACTTC.

The chain employs TRBV28 and TRBJ1-2; D call uncertain. The CDR3 is made up of 15 amino acids. Trimming removed 7 bases from V and 2 bases from J, with 17 bases in between. CDR1 is MDHEN and CDR2 is SYDVKM in the germline V gene. The CDR3 loop is CASMVGQKRNYGYTF. The CDR3 DNA reads as TGTGCCAGCATGGTAGGGCAGAAAAGAAACTATGGCTACACCTTC.

This sequence joins TRBV5-6 and TRBJ1-1; no definite D call. CDR1 is SGHDT, CDR2 YYEEEE, per germline. The CDR3 runs 12 residues. Trimming took off 4 bases at V and 3 bases at J, with 7 bases between the two ends. CDR3 coding DNA: TGTGCCAGCAGCCGTCATCACACTGAAGCTTTCTTT. It translates to CASSRHHTEAFF.